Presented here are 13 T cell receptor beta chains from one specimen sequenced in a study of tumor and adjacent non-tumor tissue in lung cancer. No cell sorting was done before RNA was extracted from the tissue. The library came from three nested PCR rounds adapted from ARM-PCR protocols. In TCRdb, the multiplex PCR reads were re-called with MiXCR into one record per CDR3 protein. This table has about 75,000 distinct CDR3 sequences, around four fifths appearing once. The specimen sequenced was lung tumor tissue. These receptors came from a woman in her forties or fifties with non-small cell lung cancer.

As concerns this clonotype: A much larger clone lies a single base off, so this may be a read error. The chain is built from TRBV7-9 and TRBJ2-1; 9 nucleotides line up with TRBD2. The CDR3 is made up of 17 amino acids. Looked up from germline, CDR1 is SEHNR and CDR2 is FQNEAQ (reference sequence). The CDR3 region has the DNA TGTACCAGCAGCTTATCTCCAGGCGCGGGAGGGCTGGATGAGCAGTTCTTC. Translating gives CTSSLSPGAGGLDEQFF.

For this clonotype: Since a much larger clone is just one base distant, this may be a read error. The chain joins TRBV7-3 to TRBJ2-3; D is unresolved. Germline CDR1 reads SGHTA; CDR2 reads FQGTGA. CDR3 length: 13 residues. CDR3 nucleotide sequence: TGTGCCAGCAGCTTAATAGAAGGAGATGCGCAGTATTTT. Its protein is CASSLIEGDAQYF.

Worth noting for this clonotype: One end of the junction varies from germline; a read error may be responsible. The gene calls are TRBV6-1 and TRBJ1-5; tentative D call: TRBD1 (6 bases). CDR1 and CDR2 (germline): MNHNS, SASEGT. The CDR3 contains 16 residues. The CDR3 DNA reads TGTGCCAGCAGATCGACAGGAGAGTGTACCAATCAGCCCCAGCATTTC. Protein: CASRSTGECTNQPQHF.

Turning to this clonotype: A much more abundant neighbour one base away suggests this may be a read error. The CDR3, as DNA: TGTGCCAGCAGCTACACACGGGGGAATGGCTACGAGCAGTACTTC. Amino acids: CASSYTRGNGYEQYF. The chain carries TRBV5-6 and TRBJ2-7, with D possibly being TRBD2 (6 bases). The germline gives CDR1 SGHDT, CDR2 YYEEEE. Trimming took 3 bases from V and 3 from J, leaving 16 bases between them. CDR3 length: 15 residues. Combining the CDR3 with reference TRBV5-6 and TRBJ2-7 gives the whole variable domain DAGVTQSPTHLIKTRGQQVTLRCSPKSGHDTVSWYQQALGQGPQFIFQYYEEEERQRGNFPDRFSGHQFPNYSSELNVNALLLGDSALYLCASSYTRGNGYEQYFGPGTRLTVT.

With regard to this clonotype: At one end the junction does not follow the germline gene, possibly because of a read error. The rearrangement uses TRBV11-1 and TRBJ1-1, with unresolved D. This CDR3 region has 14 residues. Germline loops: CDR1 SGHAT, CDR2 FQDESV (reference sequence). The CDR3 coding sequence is TGTGTCAGCAGCCTCGGACGGGCATACTCTGAAGCTTTTTTT. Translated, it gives CVSSLGRAYSEAFF.

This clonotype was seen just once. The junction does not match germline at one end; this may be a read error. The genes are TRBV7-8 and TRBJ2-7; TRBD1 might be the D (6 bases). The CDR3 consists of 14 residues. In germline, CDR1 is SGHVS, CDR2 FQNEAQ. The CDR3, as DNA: TGCGCCAGCATCTTCCTAGACAGGAGTAACGAGCAGTACTTC. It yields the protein CASIFLDRSNEQYF. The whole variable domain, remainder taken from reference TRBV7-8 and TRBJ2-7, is GAGVSQSPRYKVAKRGQDVALRCDPISGHVSLFWYQQALGQGPEFLTYFQNEAQLDKSGLPSDRFFAERPEGSVSTLKIQRTQQEDSAVYLCASIFLDRSNEQYFGPGTRLTVT.

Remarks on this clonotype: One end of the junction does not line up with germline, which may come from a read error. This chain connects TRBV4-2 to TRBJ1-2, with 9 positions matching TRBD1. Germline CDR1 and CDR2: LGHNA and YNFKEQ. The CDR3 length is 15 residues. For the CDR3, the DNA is TGTGTCAGCAGCCAAGGGACAGGGAACCCCTATGGCTACATCTTC. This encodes CVSSQGTGNPYGYIF.

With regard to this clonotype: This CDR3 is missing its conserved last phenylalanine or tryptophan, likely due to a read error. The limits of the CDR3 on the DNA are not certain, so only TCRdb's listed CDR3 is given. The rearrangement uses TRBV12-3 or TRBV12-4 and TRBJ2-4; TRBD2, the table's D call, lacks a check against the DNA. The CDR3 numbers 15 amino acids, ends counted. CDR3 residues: CATSLLVSGPPSPYL.

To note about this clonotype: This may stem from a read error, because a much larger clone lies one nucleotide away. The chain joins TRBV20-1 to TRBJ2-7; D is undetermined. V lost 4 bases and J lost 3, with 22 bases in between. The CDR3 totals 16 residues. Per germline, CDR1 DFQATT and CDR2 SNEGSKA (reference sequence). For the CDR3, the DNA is TGCAGTGCTATTGCTGACCTAGGCAGGCTCGGCTACGAGCAGTACTTC. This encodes CSAIADLGRLGYEQYF.

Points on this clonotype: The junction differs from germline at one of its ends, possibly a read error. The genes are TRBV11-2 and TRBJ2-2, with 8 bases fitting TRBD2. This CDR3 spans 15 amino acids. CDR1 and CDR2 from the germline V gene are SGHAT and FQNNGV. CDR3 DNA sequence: TGCGCCAGTAGTCTAGAAAGCGGGGGTTCCGGGGTGCTGTTTTTT. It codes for CASSLESGGSGVLFF.

The CDR3 protein is CSAQEGEIEAFF. The CDR3 region has the DNA TGCAGCGCCCAAGAGGGGGAAATTGAAGCTTTCTTT. The chain recombines TRBV29-1 with TRBJ1-1; perhaps TRBD1 as D (6 bases). From germline, CDR1 is SQVTM and CDR2 ANQGSEA. The CDR3 runs 12 residues. With 7 bases removed from V and 7 bases from J, the gap between germline ends came to 16 bases.

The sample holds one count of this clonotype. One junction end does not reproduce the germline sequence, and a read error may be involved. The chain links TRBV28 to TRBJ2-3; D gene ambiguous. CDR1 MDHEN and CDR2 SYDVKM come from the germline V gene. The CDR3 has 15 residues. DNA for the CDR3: TGTACCAGCAGTTTGCCCTCGTCTCACACAGTTACGCAGTATTTT. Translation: CTSSLPSSHTVTQYF.

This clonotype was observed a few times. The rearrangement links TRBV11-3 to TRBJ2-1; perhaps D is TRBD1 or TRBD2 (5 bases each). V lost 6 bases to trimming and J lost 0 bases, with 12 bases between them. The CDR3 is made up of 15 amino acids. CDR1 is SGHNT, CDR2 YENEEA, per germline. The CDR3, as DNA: TGTGCCAGCAGTAATCGGGACGGCTCCTACAATGAGCAGTTCTTC. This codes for CASSNRDGSYNEQFF.